This T cell receptor beta chain was captured by sequencing in a study of blood T cells in healthy people across ages. A J-beta primer mix and a sample-barcoded 5' primer were used in a second PCR of roughly 6 to 12 cycles. TCRdb re-analysed the 5' RACE reads in MiXCR, keeping a single row per CDR3 protein. The data contain a few hundred thousand distinct CDR3 sequences, roughly a quarter of them singletons. Trimming cost V 3 bases and J 4 bases, with 21 bases left between them. CDR1 and CDR2 from the germline V gene are LGHDT and YNNKEL (reference sequence). The CDR3 runs to 17 residues. The sample was blood. This receptor was obtained from a woman between 70 and 85 years old in good health. The chain is built from TRBV3-1 and TRBJ2-5; weak D call: TRBD2 (5 bases). The CDR3 DNA follows: TGTGCCAGCAGCCATGGTCAATCGGGTCTAGAGGGAGAGACCCAGTACTTC. It translates to CASSHGQSGLEGETQYF.